The clone carrying this T cell receptor (beta chain) was detected only once. Its antigen remains unidentified. Researchers ran the PCR with 60 Vbeta and 13 Jbeta primers. The table came from immunoSEQ multiplex PCR; TCRdb's copy has only in-frame clones and leaves some out. The sample contains 200,000 to 250,000 clones, around 85% of which appear only once. The length of the CDR3 is 16 residues. V shed 0 bases and J 7 bases; nucleotides not matched to a gene: 8. Germline V gene sequence: CDR1 SGDLS, CDR2 YYNGEE. This sample is part of a study of cytomegalovirus exposure and HLA in healthy donors. Study-level background: One earlier analysis, a look at 150 million to 200 million T cells, found about 110 million unique TCR beta sequences.

Notes on the study in general: Later analysis associated a missense DCLRE1C variant with TCR beta V- and J-gene trimming. The study listed 164 cytomegalovirus-associated TCR beta chains.

The chain couples TRBV9 to TRBJ2-7; 12 bases match TRBD2. This TCR was recovered from a human donor in good health. Sequencing input: PBMCs. CDR3 nucleotides: TGTGCCAGCAGCGTAGGACTAGCGGGGGCAGGGAGAGAGCAGTACTTC. Protein: CASSVGLAGAGREQYF. The variable domain in full, with the rest retrieved from reference TRBV9 and TRBJ2-7, is DSGVTQTPKHLITATGQRVTLRCSPRSGDLSVYWYQQSLDQGLQFLIQYYNGEERAKGNILERFSAQQFPDLHSELNLSSLELGDSALYFCASSVGLAGAGREQYFGPGTRLTVT.